This record looks at one T cell receptor (beta chain) sequence and its context. This clonotype was counted many times. Its antigen remains undetermined. Base qualities were left out, and no much larger clone turns up one base away. Set within a cohort of healthcare workers in London, UK, this nested case-control study involved weekly PCR testing of nasopharyngeal swabs along with blood sampling. Healthcare workers were enrolled in the week of the UK lockdown, from 23 to 31 March 2020, and were followed every week for up to roughly 15 weeks. The method behind the library was 5' RACE. The run used a NextSeq 500. Unique molecular identifiers were attached to individual cDNA molecules in the TCR library protocol so that sequencing error and PCR bias could be corrected. TCR alpha and beta chains were both sequenced, and the abundances of alpha and beta sequences in each sample were closely correlated with each other. The study's processing was this. Decombinator V4 was used to annotate the V gene, J gene and CDR3 of the TCR sequences. TCRs were defined as expanded if a significant change between any two time points was detected under a Poisson model with p below 0.0001. TCR abundances were normalised to the total number of TCRs sequenced per sample and were expressed as counts per million. MAIT TCRs were defined by TRAV1-2 paired with TRAJ12, TRAJ20 or TRAJ33, and iNKT TCRs by TRAV10 paired with TRAJ18. VDJdb, accessed on 1 November 2021, was searched for TCRs annotated for CMV, EBV and SARS-CoV-2, and TCRs annotated for more than one antigen were excluded. TCRdb took the public reads, trimmed them with fastp at Q25, ran MiXCR for clone calling and kept in-frame beta chains. Rows merge per CDR3 protein into single entries with the most common DNA and genes. The V and J calls reflect TCRdb's pipeline rather than the authors' work. The sample table records about 77,000 distinct CDR3 sequences; over 8.5% of these occur just once. In total, the top ten clones hold about 4.6% of the sample.

The entry originates in a study of early T cells in non-severe SARS-CoV-2 infection (dated by TCRdb to about 2021). With regard to the full study: Bulk RNA from unsorted whole blood was used for TCR sequencing, so alpha and beta chains could not be paired.

Broad study findings and their caveats: VDJdb matching was skewed toward anti-spike CD8 responses and likely underestimated virus-specific expansions by missing private and CD4 specificities.

Via the germline V gene (reference sequence), CDR1 is SGHNT and CDR2 YYREEE. From V the trimming removes 0 bases and from J it removes 2 bases, while the gene matches leave 7 bases of the junction unaccounted for. Inclusive of the bounding cysteine and phenylalanine, the CDR3 is 16 residues long. Here the CDR3 DNA is all that survives: 48 bases in frame from base 1. The source of this sequence is an adult who was a healthcare worker with PCR-confirmed SARS-CoV-2 infection or an uninfected control (not recorded which). The chain is made from TRBV5-4 and TRBJ2-5, and 7 junctional nucleotides match TRBD2. The specimen sequenced was whole blood. The base sequence is TGTGCCAGCAGCTTGGACGGCGGGAGTGGTCAAGAGACCCAGTACTTC. The resulting protein is CASSLDGGSGQETQYF.